This T cell receptor beta chain was sequenced in a study of T-cell reconstitution after alpha-beta-depleted transplantation in children. Whole-study results and caveats: T-cell numbers and diversity, one year after transplant, stemmed largely from T cells that were newly produced. Several hundred expanded graft clones reportedly supplied alpha-beta T cells about two months after transplant. From surviving recipient T cells and thymic progenitors came the high day-60 TCRbeta diversity observed in some patients.

The CDR3 sequence is 17 residues long. V gave up 1 base and J gave up 1 base; unmatched junction bases: 4. The V gene's germline CDR1 is SGHVS and CDR2 FQNEAQ. Remarks on this clonotype: As yet, its antigen is unknown.

The TCRbeta library incorporated unique molecular identifiers. TCRdb itself ran the PCR reads through MiXCR, one entry per CDR3 protein. The table includes hundreds of thousands of distinct CDR3 sequences, 10% to 15% detected once. The gene calls are TRBV7-8 and TRBJ2-3; TRBD2 aligns across 11 bases. The TCR originated in a girl aged 2 to 10 with congenital amegakaryocytic thrombocytopenia, due to receive a stem cell transplant. The specimen comprised PBMCs, sampled before TCRalphabeta/CD19-depleted stem cell transplant. Here the CDR3 reads CASSLVRTSGRTDTQYF. CDR3 DNA: TGTGCCAGCAGCTTAGTTAGGACTAGCGGGCGCACAGATACGCAGTATTTT.